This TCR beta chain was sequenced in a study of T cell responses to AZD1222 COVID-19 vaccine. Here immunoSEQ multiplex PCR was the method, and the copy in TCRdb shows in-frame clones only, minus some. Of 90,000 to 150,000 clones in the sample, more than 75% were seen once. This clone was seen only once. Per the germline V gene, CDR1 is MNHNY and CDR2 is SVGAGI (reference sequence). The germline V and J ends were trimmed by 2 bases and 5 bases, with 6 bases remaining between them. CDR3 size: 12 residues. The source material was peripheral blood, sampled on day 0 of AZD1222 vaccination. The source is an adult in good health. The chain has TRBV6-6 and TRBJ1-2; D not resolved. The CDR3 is CASSYNSYGYTF. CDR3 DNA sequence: TGTGCCAGCAGTTACAATAGTTATGGCTACACCTTC.